The 5 T cell receptor beta chains presented below share a single source sample, sequenced in a study of tumor and adjacent non-tumor tissue in lung cancer. The template was RNA from unsorted bulk tissue. The normal lung tissue was taken more than 3 cm from the tumor edge. The library came from three nested PCR rounds adapted from ARM-PCR protocols. TCRdb passed the multiplex PCR reads through MiXCR, listing each CDR3 protein once. The data show 90,000 to 100,000 distinct CDR3 sequences, about 80% seen once. The sample was distant non-tumor lung tissue. The receptors derive from a man between 60 and 70 years old with small cell lung cancer.

Concerning this clonotype itself: The junction shows a germline mismatch at one end, possibly a read error. The rearrangement uses TRBV20-1 and TRBJ2-3, with 7 bases aligning to TRBD1. Germline V CDR1 and CDR2: DFQATT, SNEGSKA (reference sequence). The CDR3 runs to 14 residues. In DNA, the CDR3 is TGTAGTGCTTACGGACAGGCTAGCACAGATATGCAGTATTTT. This encodes CSAYGQASTDMQYF.

This clonotype is a singleton in its sample. One end of the junction varies from germline; a read error may be responsible. The chain joins TRBV6-2 or TRBV6-3 to TRBJ2-3; D possibly corresponds to TRBD2 (6 bases). This CDR3 has 14 residues. CDR1 is MNHEY, CDR2 SVGEGT, per germline. Here the CDR3 reads CAGSSSSGTDTQYF. The CDR3 coding sequence is TGTGCCGGCAGTTCGTCTAGCGGCACAGATACGCAGTATTTT.

The gene calls are TRBV4-1 and TRBJ2-1; the D call may be TRBD1 or TRBD2 (6 bases each). Germline V gives CDR1 MGHRA, CDR2 YSYEKL. V shed 3 bases and J shed 9 bases, with 12 bases lying between them. The CDR3 spans 13 residues. The CDR3 reads CASSQKGDSEQFF. DNA of the CDR3: TGCGCCAGCAGCCAGAAGGGGGACTCTGAGCAGTTCTTC.

This clonotype came up once. V usage is TRBV20-1 and J usage is TRBJ2-2; D is unclear. The germline CDR1 and CDR2 sequences are DFQATT and SNEGSKA (reference sequence). This CDR3 is 13 amino acids long. Trimming left V 8 bases short and J 0 bases short, with 10 bases between. The CDR3 nucleotides read TGCAGTATGCGAGTAGCGAACACCGGGGAGCTGTTTTTT. Translating gives CSMRVANTGELFF.

The V and J genes are TRBV4-1 and TRBJ1-2; D gene uncertain. This CDR3 contains 17 residues. Germline V gene sequence: CDR1 MGHRA, CDR2 YSYEKL. The V gene lost 3 bases and the J gene lost 3 bases, with 20 bases spanning the gap. CDR3 sequence reads: CASSHEGKQVAYYGYTF. CDR3 sequence (DNA): TGCGCCAGCAGCCACGAAGGAAAGCAGGTGGCCTACTATGGCTACACCTTC.